This TCR beta chain was documented in a study of human T cells and chemical hapten exposure. This clonotype was seen more than once but under ten times. Its specificity is unknown. Specified time point: pre-sensitization, week 0. Treatment of the sample: therapeutic diphenylcyclopropenone sensitization with weekly scalp DPC. This CDR3 region has 15 residues. The germline gives CDR1 SGDLS, CDR2 YYNGEE. V dropped 1 base and J dropped 0 bases, with 10 bases sitting between them. Study-wide points: Donors' alopecia may make their immune response differ from healthy people's. Expanded TCR counts at PT1 went up together with patch test score, a positive correlation.

Single cDNA molecules in the library carried unique molecular identifiers attached during preparation. In the authors' methods: Samples contained a median of roughly 96,000 TCRs, with a range of about 23,224 to 700,000. MiXCR, applied by TCRdb to the RACE reads, yields one record per CDR3 protein. The V and J calls and clone size are TCRdb's, not the authors'. The sample holds roughly 380,000 distinct CDR3 sequences, approximately 5.1% seen once. The chain combines TRBV9 with TRBJ1-1; D gene ambiguous. The clonotype originates from a woman aged 45-65 years with alopecia areata. Some clones in this sample may be carry-over from other donors' samples. Here the sequenced sample was whole blood, taken in connection with sensitization to the hapten diphenylcyclopropenone (DPC). The CDR3 region is CASSVSPELNTEAFF. As DNA, the CDR3 is TGTGCCAGCAGCGTAAGTCCGGAGTTGAACACTGAAGCTTTCTTT.